This T cell receptor beta chain was sequenced during a study of naive and memory T cell subsets. This clonotype has just one count. Its matching antigen is unknown. Study-level points and caveats: A clonotype means one alpha or beta sequence, not an alpha/beta pair.

EMRA cells were CD45RA+CD27-, and effector memory cells CD45RA-CD27-. Two oligonucleotides, mixed equimolar, formed the beta constant-region primer covering TRBC1 and TRBC2. Four rounds of PCR amplified the ligated cDNA using nested alpha and beta constant-region primers plus SP2. TCRdb reprocessed the UMI-ligation and nested PCR reads via MiXCR and lists one record per CDR3 protein. The sample has tens of thousands of distinct CDR3 sequences, approximately 17% seen once; the top ten hold around 3.4%. V shed 0 bases and J shed 7 bases, with 16 bases lying between them. Germline-derived CDR1 and CDR2 are MNHEY and SVGEGT. The CDR3 sequence is 16 residues long.

Sequences were obtained from effector memory CD4+ T cells from blood. Documented subset: effector memory, CD45RA- CD27-. This receptor was obtained from a human donor in good health. The rearrangement joins TRBV6-2 or TRBV6-3 to TRBJ2-1; maybe TRBD2 (7 bases). CDR3 nucleotides: TGTGCCAGCAGTTACTCTACGGGGGGCTATATGAATGAGCAGTTCTTC. Translation gives CASSYSTGGYMNEQFF.